This TCR beta chain was found in a study of early T cells in non-severe SARS-CoV-2 infection. Overall study context: Sequenced bulk RNA came from whole blood that was unsorted, and chains were unpaired. Study-level results: Missing private and CD4 specificities, VDJdb matching favored anti-spike CD8 responses.

Individual cDNA molecules each received unique molecular identifiers attached to them. Each CDR3 protein gets one entry after TCRdb re-called the 5' RACE reads with MiXCR. This table holds some 96,000 distinct CDR3 sequences, 9.5% to 12% found once. Comments on this clonotype: The antigen is undetermined.

V was cut by 4 bases and J by 0 bases, with 3 bases left in between. The CDR3 contains 11 residues. Germline CDR1 DFQATT, CDR2 SNEGSKA (reference sequence). The chain uses TRBV20-1 and TRBJ2-5; D call uncertain. The sample in question was whole blood, obtained at baseline. This clonotype originated in an adult who was a healthcare worker with PCR-confirmed SARS-CoV-2 infection or an uninfected control (not recorded which). DNA for the CDR3: TGCAGTGCTACCCACCAAGAGACCCAGTACTTC. As protein: CSATHQETQYF.